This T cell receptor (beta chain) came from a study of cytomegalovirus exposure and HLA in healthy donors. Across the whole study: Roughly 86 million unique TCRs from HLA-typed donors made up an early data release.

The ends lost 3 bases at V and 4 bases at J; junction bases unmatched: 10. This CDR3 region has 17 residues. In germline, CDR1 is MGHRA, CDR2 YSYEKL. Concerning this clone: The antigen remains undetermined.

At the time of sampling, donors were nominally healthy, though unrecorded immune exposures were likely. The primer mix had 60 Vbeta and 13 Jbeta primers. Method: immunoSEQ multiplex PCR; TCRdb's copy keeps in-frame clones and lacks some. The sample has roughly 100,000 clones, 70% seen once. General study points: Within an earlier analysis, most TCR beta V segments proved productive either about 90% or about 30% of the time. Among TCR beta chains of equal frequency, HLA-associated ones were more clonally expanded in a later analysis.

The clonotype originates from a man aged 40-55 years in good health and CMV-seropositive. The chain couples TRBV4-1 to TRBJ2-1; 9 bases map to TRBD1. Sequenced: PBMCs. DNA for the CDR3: TGCGCCAGCAGCCAGCCGGGACGGGACAGGGAATACAATGAGCAGTTCTTC. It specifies CASSQPGRDREYNEQFF.